This T cell receptor (beta chain) was identified in a study of T-cell reconstitution after alpha-beta-depleted transplantation in children. In this sample, this clonotype turned up many times. Its matching antigen is unknown. The CDR3 extends over 17 amino acids. Between the trimmed V and J ends, which lost 5 bases and 3 bases, there was a span of 22 bases. The V gene's germline CDR1 is SGHVS and CDR2 FQNEAQ. Library preparation (for TCRbeta) was performed with unique molecular identifiers. One entry per CDR3 protein, called by TCRdb with MiXCR from the PCR reads. The sample has around 700,000 distinct CDR3 sequences, about 12% seen once. Study-wide results and caveats: T cells produced anew were the main source of T-cell counts and diversity one year after transplant. The origin of high day-60 TCRbeta diversity in some patients lay in surviving recipient T cells and thymic progenitors. About two months after transplant, alpha-beta T cells reportedly came from several hundred expanded graft clones.

The sequenced sample was PBMCs, obtained before TCRalphabeta/CD19-depleted stem cell transplant. The rearrangement uses TRBV7-8 and TRBJ1-1, with a possible D match to TRBD1 (5 bases). The receptor was derived from a girl aged 2-10 years with congenital amegakaryocytic thrombocytopenia, due to receive a stem cell transplant. Written as DNA, the CDR3 is TGTGCCAGCAGCCCGGGACCGTTCTCATATAGGGACACTGAAGCTTTCTTT. It specifies CASSPGPFSYRDTEAFF. The whole variable domain, filled in from reference TRBV7-8 and TRBJ1-1, reads GAGVSQSPRYKVAKRGQDVALRCDPISGHVSLFWYQQALGQGPEFLTYFQNEAQLDKSGLPSDRFFAERPEGSVSTLKIQRTQQEDSAVYLCASSPGPFSYRDTEAFFGQGTRLTVV.